This T cell receptor beta chain was recorded in a study of beta chain features in type 1 diabetes. Overall study findings and caveats: Healthy donors had naive, central memory and Treg TCRB repertoires that appeared less similar than those seen among patients. Type 1 diabetes patients had VDJ junctions that carried fewer insertions and more deletions.

Expressed TCRB transcripts were sequenced because the isolated RNA had all been reverse transcribed beforehand. Regulatory, naive and central memory T cell samples averaged approximately 3.8 million reads. Clones were read by immunoSEQ multiplex PCR, and TCRdb kept only the in-frame ones, dropping some. The profile shows fewer than 200,000 clones, around 8.5% of them singletons. The CDR3 covers 12 residues. Germline lookup yields CDR1 GTSNPN and CDR2 SVGIG (reference sequence). The V gene lost 2 bases and the J gene lost 10 bases, with 12 bases spanning the gap. The table lists this clone with many counts. The antigen remains undetermined.

The sample comprised central memory CD4+ T cells from blood. The chain carries TRBV30 and TRBJ2-1; no clear D. The receptor was derived from a young man in good health. The DNA of the CDR3 is TGTGCCTGGAGTACCCGCCCCGAGGAGCAGTTCTTC. The encoded protein is CAWSTRPEEQFF.